This TCR beta chain was found in a study of blood T cell repertoires in COVID-19. Study overall: Specimens from acute and convalescent COVID-19 originated in the United States, Italy and Spain. From T cells, B-cell-depleted T cells, or PBMCs came the material, which was cDNA or gDNA.

V lost 3 bases and J lost 3; bases outside the gene matches: 5. The germline V gene has CDR1 MDHEN and CDR2 SYDVKM. This CDR3 region has 15 residues. The Seattle patients, enrolled during active infection, were followed longitudinally. As handled by the study authors: Counts of nucleated cells, estimated from reference gene primer amplification, were obtained. TCRdb keeps only in-frame clones here, not all; method: immunoSEQ multiplex PCR. V, J and clone size reflect that table, while D and trimming were determined from the DNA. The profile shows about 170,000 clones, 92% of them singletons. This rearrangement joins TRBV28 to TRBJ1-5, with 7 positions matching TRBD1. The sequenced material came from peripheral blood. The receptor comes from a man aged 30 to 39 with COVID-19, enrolled during active disease. This CDR3 reads CASSFPGGHNQPQHF. The CDR3 region has the DNA TGTGCCAGCAGTTTCCCAGGGGGGCACAATCAGCCCCAGCATTTT.